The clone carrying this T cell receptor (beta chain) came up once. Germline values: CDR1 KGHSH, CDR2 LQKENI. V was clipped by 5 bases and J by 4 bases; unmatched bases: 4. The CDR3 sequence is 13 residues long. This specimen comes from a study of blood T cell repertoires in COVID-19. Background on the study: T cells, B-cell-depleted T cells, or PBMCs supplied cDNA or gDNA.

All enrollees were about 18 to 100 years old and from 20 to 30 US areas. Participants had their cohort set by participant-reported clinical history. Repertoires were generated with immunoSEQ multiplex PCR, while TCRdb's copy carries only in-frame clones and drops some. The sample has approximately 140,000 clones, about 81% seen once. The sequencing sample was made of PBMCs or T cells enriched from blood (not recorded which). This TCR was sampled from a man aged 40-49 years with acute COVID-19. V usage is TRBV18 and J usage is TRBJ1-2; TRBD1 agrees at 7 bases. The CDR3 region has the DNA TGTGCCAGCTCAGCCGACAGGGCCTATGGCTACACCTTC. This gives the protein CASSADRAYGYTF. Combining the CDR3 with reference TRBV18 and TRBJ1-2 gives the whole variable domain NAGVMQNPRHLVRRRGQEARLRCSPMKGHSHVYWYRQLPEEGLKFMVYLQKENIIDESGMPKERFSAEFPKEGPSILRIQQVVRGDSAAYFCASSADRAYGYTFGSGTRLTVV.